The source of this TCR beta chain is a study of blood T cell repertoires in COVID-19. The assay was immunoSEQ multiplex PCR, and TCRdb's table has in-frame clones only and misses some. The table records 150,000 to 180,000 clones, approximately 80% of them present only once. What was sequenced was peripheral blood. The receptor's source is a man aged 60 to 75 with acute or convalescent COVID-19.

CDR3 coding DNA: TGTGCCAGCTCACCAGGGGGGGGAGAGAACACTGAAGCTTTCTTT. It translates to CASSPGGGENTEAFF. This chain uses TRBV18 with TRBJ1-1; the D gene is possibly TRBD1 (5 bases). With 2 bases removed from V and 1 base from J, the gap between germline ends came to 11 bases. The CDR3 covers 15 residues. CDR1 is KGHSH, CDR2 LQKENI, per germline.